This T cell receptor beta chain stems from a study of chemoradiotherapy in HPV16-positive cancers. This CDR3 has 16 residues. The V gene end was trimmed by 5 bases and the J gene end by 2 bases; junction bases not matched to a gene: 6. The germline gives CDR1 SGHAT, CDR2 FQDESV (reference sequence). Assay used: immunoSEQ multiplex PCR; TCRdb lists only in-frame clones, some missing. The repertoire includes approximately 1,000 clones, 90% of them detected once, and around 5% sits in the top ten. V gene TRBV11-1 combines with J gene TRBJ2-5, with TRBD2 identical over 12 bases. Specimen: tumor tissue, collected from a patient who underwent chemoradiotherapy. The clonotype was recovered from a human donor with HPV-associated anogenital cancer. This chain's CDR3 is CASSPWTSGDQETQYF. CDR3 nucleotide sequence: TGTGCCAGCAGCCCCTGGACTAGCGGGGATCAAGAGACCCAGTACTTC.